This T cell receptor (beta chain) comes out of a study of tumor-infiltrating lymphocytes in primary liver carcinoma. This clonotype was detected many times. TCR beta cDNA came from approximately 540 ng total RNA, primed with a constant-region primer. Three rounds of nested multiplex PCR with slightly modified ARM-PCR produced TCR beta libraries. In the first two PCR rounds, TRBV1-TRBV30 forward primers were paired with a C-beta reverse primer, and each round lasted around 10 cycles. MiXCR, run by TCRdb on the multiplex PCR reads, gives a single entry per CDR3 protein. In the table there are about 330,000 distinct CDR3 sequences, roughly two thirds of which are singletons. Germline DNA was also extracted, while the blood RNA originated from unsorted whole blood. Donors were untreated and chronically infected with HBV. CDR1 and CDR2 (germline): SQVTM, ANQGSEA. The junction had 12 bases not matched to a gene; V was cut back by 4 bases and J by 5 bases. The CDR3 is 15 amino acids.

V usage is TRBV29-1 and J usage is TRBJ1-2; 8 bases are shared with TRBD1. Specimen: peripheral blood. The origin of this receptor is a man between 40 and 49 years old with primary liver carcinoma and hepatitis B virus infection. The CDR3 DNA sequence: TGCAGCGTTGTCGGACAGGGAGGGATTTTATATGGCTACACCTTC. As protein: CSVVGQGGILYGYTF. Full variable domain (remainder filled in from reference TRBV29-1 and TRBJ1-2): SAVISQKPSRDICQRGTSLTIQCQVDSQVTMMFWYRQQPGQSLTLIATANQGSEATYESGFVIDKFPISRPNLTFSTLTVSNMSPEDSSIYLCSVVGQGGILYGYTFGSGTRLTVV.